This T cell receptor (beta chain) was documented in a study of cytomegalovirus exposure and HLA in healthy donors. The V gene's germline CDR1 is MDHEN and CDR2 SYDVKM. This CDR3 has 13 residues. The V segment lost 7 bases and the J segment 3 bases; nucleotides outside the gene matches: 2. The PCR employed 60 Vbeta primers together with 13 Jbeta primers. Libraries were prepared by immunoSEQ multiplex PCR; TCRdb keeps only in-frame clonotypes and omits some of them. This sample's table reports under 100,000 clones. This rearrangement joins TRBV28 to TRBJ2-2; TRBD2 agrees at 7 bases. This receptor was taken from a woman aged 25 to 39 in good health and CMV-seronegative. The sample was PBMCs. The CDR3 sequence is CASIRGDTGELFF. The CDR3 DNA is TGTGCCAGCATCCGGGGGGACACCGGGGAGCTGTTTTTT.